A selection of T cell receptor beta chains follows, all from one sample in a study of cytomegalovirus exposure and HLA in healthy donors. Assay: immunoSEQ multiplex PCR; the TCRdb copy retains only in-frame clones and omits some. The sample holds over 140,000 clones, 75% to 85% seen once. The sample comprised PBMCs. Receptors originate from a man over 45 in good health and CMV-seronegative. CDR3s include the opening cysteine and the closing phenylalanine or tryptophan. Fields, in order: D gene, clone size, V gene, J gene, CDR3 protein, CDR3 DNA. A D gene is named only where the DNA matches it firmly. Where a row states a size, it is once, few, many or the class of an expanded clone; other rows omit it.

D: TRBD1
size: -
V: TRBV9
J: TRBJ2-1
CDR3: CASSVVYGTGAYNEQFF
DNA: TGTGCCAGCAGCGTAGTGTACGGGACAGGGGCGTACAATGAGCAGTTCTTC

D: -
size: -
V: TRBV2
J: TRBJ2-7
CDR3: CASSESRSAEQYF
DNA: TGTGCCAGCAGTGAATCCAGATCCGCCGAGCAGTACTTC

D: TRBD1
size: -
V: TRBV12-5
J: TRBJ1-5
CDR3: CASGLGTGGAQPQHF
DNA: TGTGCTAGTGGTTTGGGGACAGGGGGCGCTCAGCCCCAGCATTTT

D: -
size: -
V: TRBV7-2
J: TRBJ2-5
CDR3: CASSLARGSAETQYF
DNA: TGTGCCAGCAGCTTAGCTCGGGGTAGCGCAGAGACCCAGTACTTC

D: -
size: few
V: TRBV10-2
J: TRBJ1-2
CDR3: CASSPGSTNYGYTF
DNA: TGCGCCAGCAGTCCCGGTAGTACTAACTATGGCTACACCTTC

D: -
size: -
V: TRBV10-3
J: TRBJ2-2
CDR3: CAISAGGARDTGELFF
DNA: TGTGCCATCAGTGCAGGAGGGGCGAGGGACACCGGGGAGCTGTTTTTT

D: TRBD2
size: few
V: TRBV28
J: TRBJ2-1
CDR3: CASSLGLAGREQFF
DNA: TGTGCCAGCAGTTTGGGACTAGCGGGACGTGAGCAGTTCTTC

D: -
size: -
V: TRBV4-2
J: TRBJ1-5
CDR3: CASSQLDTSNQPQHF
DNA: TGTGCCAGCAGCCAACTTGACACTAGCAATCAGCCCCAGCATTTT

D: -
size: few
V: TRBV5-1
J: TRBJ2-5
CDR3: CASSFTSGGAETQYF
DNA: TGCGCCAGCAGCTTCACCTCGGGGGGCGCGGAGACCCAGTACTTC

D: -
size: -
V: TRBV19
J: TRBJ2-7
CDR3: CASSKGVEATYEQYF
DNA: TGTGCCAGTAGTAAAGGCGTTGAGGCTACCTACGAGCAGTACTTC

D: -
size: -
V: TRBV9
J: TRBJ2-1
CDR3: CASSVVASVNEQFF
DNA: TGTGCCAGCAGCGTAGTGGCTAGTGTCAATGAGCAGTTCTTC

D: TRBD2
size: -
V: TRBV28
J: TRBJ2-2
CDR3: CASSSGPAGLAGANTGELFF
DNA: TGTGCCAGCAGTTCAGGACCGGCGGGACTAGCGGGAGCGAACACCGGGGAGCTGTTTTTT

D: -
size: -
V: TRBV5-4
J: TRBJ2-2
CDR3: CASSPGQSITGELFF
DNA: TGTGCCAGCAGCCCCGGACAGTCAATCACCGGGGAGCTGTTTTTT

D: TRBD2
size: -
V: TRBV4-1
J: TRBJ2-1
CDR3: CASSQDTGGYNEQFF
DNA: TGCGCCAGCAGCCAAGATACGGGGGGCTACAATGAGCAGTTCTTC

D: TRBD1
size: -
V: TRBV13
J: TRBJ2-7
CDR3: CASSRDSAYEQYF
DNA: TGTGCCAGCAGCCGGGACAGTGCCTACGAGCAGTACTTC

D: -
size: -
V: TRBV19
J: TRBJ1-2
CDR3: CASSPSDRPSDYGYTF
DNA: TGTGCCAGTAGTCCCTCAGACAGACCTTCGGACTATGGCTACACCTTC

D: -
size: -
V: TRBV7-9
J: TRBJ2-1
CDR3: CASSLEGLPRQTINEQFF
DNA: TGTGCCAGCAGCTTAGAGGGGCTCCCGCGACAAACAATCAATGAGCAGTTCTTC

D: -
size: -
V: TRBV19
J: TRBJ1-1
CDR3: CASSRGSPVTGGAFF
DNA: TGTGCCAGTAGTCGGGGCTCCCCGGTCACGGGAGGGGCTTTCTTT

D: -
size: -
V: TRBV27
J: TRBJ2-2
CDR3: CASSSTVNTGELFF
DNA: TGTGCCAGCAGCTCTACAGTGAACACCGGGGAGCTGTTTTTT

D: TRBD1
size: few
V: TRBV15
J: TRBJ2-7
CDR3: CATSREGGTGREYF
DNA: TGTGCCACCAGCAGAGAAGGCGGGACAGGGAGAGAGTACTTC

D: -
size: -
V: TRBV28
J: TRBJ1-1
CDR3: CASSLAGTGTEAFF
DNA: TGTGCCAGCAGTTTAGCAGGGACTGGCACTGAAGCTTTCTTT

D: TRBD1
size: -
V: TRBV2
J: TRBJ2-1
CDR3: CASSAGQGARNEQFF
DNA: TGTGCCAGCAGCGCTGGACAGGGGGCTCGGAATGAGCAGTTCTTC

D: TRBD1
size: few
V: TRBV29-1
J: TRBJ2-7
CDR3: CSVSDRAEQYF
DNA: TGCAGCGTGTCGGACAGGGCGGAGCAGTACTTC

D: -
size: -
V: TRBV2
J: TRBJ1-2
CDR3: CASSFSSRDYGYTF
DNA: TGTGCCAGCAGTTTTAGTAGCAGGGATTATGGCTACACCTTC

D: -
size: -
V: TRBV5-1
J: TRBJ1-1
CDR3: CASSLQGNTEAFF
DNA: TGCGCCAGCAGCCTACAGGGGAACACTGAAGCTTTCTTT

D: -
size: -
V: TRBV12-5
J: TRBJ2-6
CDR3: CASGSNPSGANVLTF
DNA: TGTGCTAGTGGATCTAACCCCTCTGGGGCCAACGTCCTGACTTTC

D: -
size: -
V: TRBV27
J: TRBJ1-1
CDR3: CASSPHQGRANTEAFF
DNA: TGTGCCAGCAGTCCACATCAGGGCAGGGCGAACACTGAAGCTTTCTTT

D: TRBD1
size: once
V: TRBV7-8
J: TRBJ1-1
CDR3: CASSQGGNTEAFF
DNA: TGTGCCAGCAGCCAGGGGGGGAACACTGAAGCTTTCTTT

D: -
size: -
V: TRBV2
J: TRBJ2-7
CDR3: CASSDSPYEQYF
DNA: TGTGCCAGCAGTGACTCCCCCTACGAGCAGTACTTC

D: -
size: -
V: TRBV4-1
J: TRBJ2-2
CDR3: CASSQVASGSIAGELFF
DNA: TGCGCCAGCAGCCAAGTAGCTTCAGGGTCGATCGCCGGGGAGCTGTTTTTT

D: TRBD1
size: once
V: TRBV30
J: TRBJ1-3
CDR3: CAWGTGGGNTIYF
DNA: TGTGCCTGGGGGACAGGGGGAGGAAACACCATATATTTT

D: -
size: -
V: TRBV19
J: TRBJ2-3
CDR3: CASSPRDSTDTQYF
DNA: TGTGCCAGTAGTCCGCGGGACAGCACAGATACGCAGTATTTT

D: TRBD2
size: -
V: TRBV28
J: TRBJ2-5
CDR3: CASSPRRGTSGRETQYF
DNA: TGTGCCAGCAGCCCACGGCGCGGCACTAGCGGGAGGGAGACCCAGTACTTC

D: -
size: few
V: TRBV5-6
J: TRBJ1-1
CDR3: CASSLDRLNTEAFF
DNA: TGTGCCAGCAGCTTAGACAGATTGAACACTGAAGCTTTCTTT

D: TRBD1
size: -
V: TRBV28
J: TRBJ1-4
CDR3: CASRAGGTTNEKLFF
DNA: TGTGCCAGCAGAGCAGGGGGCACAACTAATGAAAAACTGTTTTTT

D: TRBD2
size: -
V: TRBV2
J: TRBJ2-3
CDR3: CASSEASRGALTRTDTQYF
DNA: TGTGCCAGCAGTGAAGCGTCGCGGGGGGCCCTTACACGCACAGATACGCAGTATTTT

D: -
size: -
V: TRBV9
J: TRBJ2-7
CDR3: CASSVDGRAYEQYF
DNA: TGTGCCAGCAGCGTAGACGGGAGAGCCTACGAGCAGTACTTC

D: -
size: -
V: TRBV5-1
J: TRBJ2-1
CDR3: CASSLGPGLSSYNEQFF
DNA: TGCGCCAGCAGCTTGGGGCCGGGTCTTAGCTCCTACAATGAGCAGTTCTTC

D: TRBD1
size: -
V: TRBV27
J: TRBJ1-5
CDR3: CASSLGTGASQPQHF
DNA: TGTGCCAGCAGTTTAGGGACAGGGGCAAGTCAGCCCCAGCATTTT

D: TRBD2
size: -
V: TRBV5-4
J: TRBJ2-1
CDR3: CATRKAYRTSGSNEQFF
DNA: TGTGCCACCCGAAAGGCCTACAGGACTAGCGGATCAAATGAGCAGTTCTTC

D: TRBD1
size: -
V: TRBV4-1
J: TRBJ1-2
CDR3: CAAAREGQEFYGYTF
DNA: TGCGCCGCAGCACGAGAGGGACAGGAATTCTATGGCTACACCTTC

D: -
size: -
V: TRBV2
J: TRBJ1-5
CDR3: CASRLADFNQPQHF
DNA: TGTGCCAGCAGGTTGGCGGACTTCAATCAGCCCCAGCATTTT

D: TRBD2
size: few
V: TRBV6-5
J: TRBJ2-7
CDR3: CASRRTSARQYF
DNA: TGTGCCAGCAGGCGGACTAGCGCCAGGCAGTACTTC

D: TRBD1
size: -
V: TRBV28
J: TRBJ1-1
CDR3: CASSHGGQGNTEAFF
DNA: TGTGCCAGCAGCCATGGGGGACAGGGGAACACTGAAGCTTTCTTT

D: -
size: -
V: TRBV5-1
J: TRBJ1-2
CDR3: CASSYDRNYGYTF
DNA: TGCGCCAGCAGCTACGACAGAAACTATGGCTACACCTTC

D: TRBD1
size: -
V: TRBV19
J: TRBJ1-5
CDR3: CASSRATGTASNQPQHF
DNA: TGTGCCAGTAGTAGGGCCACCGGGACAGCCAGCAATCAGCCCCAGCATTTT

D: TRBD1
size: -
V: TRBV7-9
J: TRBJ1-5
CDR3: CASSPGTASNQPQHF
DNA: TGTGCCAGCAGCCCCGGGACAGCTAGCAATCAGCCCCAGCATTTT

D: -
size: few
V: TRBV5-6
J: TRBJ2-2
CDR3: CASSLRQGIGELFF
DNA: TGTGCCAGCAGCTTGAGGCAGGGGATCGGGGAGCTGTTTTTT

D: -
size: -
V: TRBV25-1
J: TRBJ1-6
CDR3: CASSPEGKNSPLHF
DNA: TGTGCCAGCAGCCCAGAGGGTAAGAATTCACCCCTCCACTTT

D: TRBD1
size: -
V: TRBV29-1
J: TRBJ1-4
CDR3: CSGGQGAPGEKLFF
DNA: TGCAGCGGAGGACAGGGGGCGCCGGGTGAAAAACTGTTTTTT

D: TRBD2
size: -
V: TRBV5-1
J: TRBJ2-2
CDR3: CASSFMTSGRGNHGELFF
DNA: TGCGCCAGCAGCTTTATGACTAGCGGGAGAGGGAACCACGGGGAGCTGTTTTTT

D: TRBD1
size: -
V: TRBV19
J: TRBJ2-1
CDR3: CASSIRGGTGVNEQFF
DNA: TGTGCCAGTAGTATACGAGGTGGGACAGGGGTAAATGAGCAGTTCTTC

D: TRBD2
size: -
V: TRBV4-1
J: TRBJ2-3
CDR3: CASSPGLAVEADTQYF
DNA: TGCGCCAGCAGCCCTGGACTAGCGGTAGAGGCGGATACGCAGTATTTT

D: -
size: -
V: TRBV6-5
J: TRBJ2-3
CDR3: CASSYSGLATDTQYF
DNA: TGTGCCAGCAGTTACTCCGGCCTAGCCACAGATACGCAGTATTTT

D: -
size: once
V: TRBV15
J: TRBJ1-1
CDR3: CATSRAKERNTEAFF
DNA: TGTGCCACCAGCAGGGCGAAGGAGCGGAACACTGAAGCTTTCTTT

D: TRBD1
size: -
V: TRBV27
J: TRBJ1-2
CDR3: CASSSSVLDRAYYGYTF
DNA: TGTGCCAGCAGTTCTTCCGTTTTAGACAGGGCCTACTATGGCTACACCTTC

D: TRBD1
size: -
V: TRBV7-9
J: TRBJ2-7
CDR3: CASSFADREYYEQYF
DNA: TGTGCCAGCAGCTTTGCCGACAGGGAATACTACGAGCAGTACTTC

D: TRBD2
size: -
V: TRBV7-2
J: TRBJ2-2
CDR3: CASSLASSGRAGTGELFF
DNA: TGTGCCAGCAGCTTAGCGAGTAGCGGGAGGGCCGGCACCGGGGAGCTGTTTTTT

D: -
size: -
V: TRBV11-3
J: TRBJ1-1
CDR3: CASSSSADKAFF
DNA: TGTGCCAGCAGTTCAAGTGCAGATAAAGCTTTCTTT